The next 24 T cell receptor beta chains were all read from a single sample in a study of blood T cell repertoires in COVID-19. Data came from immunoSEQ multiplex PCR; TCRdb stores just in-frame clones and leaves some out. The sample contains approximately 260,000 clones, around 85% of which appear only once. Specimen: PBMCs or T cells enriched from blood (not recorded which). The receptors shown here come from a woman aged 40 to 49 with acute COVID-19.

This clone was found once. This CDR3 is CASSYSGGSNTEAFF. CDR3 in DNA: TGTGCCAGCAGTTACTCGGGAGGGTCAAACACTGAAGCTTTCTTT. This chain connects TRBV6-6 to TRBJ1-1, with no clear D. Germline CDR1 reads MNHNY; CDR2 reads SVGAGI (reference sequence). Trimming took 0 bases from V and 2 from J, leaving 10 bases between them. The CDR3 totals 15 residues.

The V call is TRBV19, the J call TRBJ2-3; 10 bases line up with TRBD2. Per the germline V gene, CDR1 is LNHDA and CDR2 is SQIVND (reference sequence). The CDR3 is made up of 16 amino acids. The J segment lost 1 base and the V segment lost 5 bases, leaving 6 bases of the junction unmatched. The CDR3 here is CASSAALAGGTDTQYF. CDR3 bases: TGTGCCAGTAGTGCCGCGCTAGCGGGAGGCACAGATACGCAGTATTTT.

V usage is TRBV19 and J usage is TRBJ1-3, with unresolved D. CDR3 length equals 14 residues. Germline V lookup: CDR1 LNHDA, CDR2 SQIVND (reference sequence). The ends were cut back, 6 bases at V and 1 base at J, with 10 bases in the middle. The CDR3 loop reads CASSAALSGNTIYF. In DNA form, the CDR3 reads TGTGCCAGTAGCGCCGCACTATCTGGAAACACCATATATTTT.

The chain uses TRBV30 and TRBJ1-5; D is ambiguous. The CDR3 runs to 12 residues. The germline V gene encodes CDR1 GTSNPN and CDR2 SVGIG (reference sequence). V lost 1 base and J lost 7, with 8 bases in between. In DNA, the CDR3 is TGTGCCTGGAGTGGGGCGGGACAGCCCCAGCATTTT. Translating it yields CAWSGAGQPQHF.

V usage is TRBV30 and J usage is TRBJ1-5, with 7 nucleotides matching TRBD1. The CDR3 is made up of 14 amino acids. CDR1 is GTSNPN and CDR2 is SVGIG in the germline V gene (reference sequence). The trim removed 3 bases at V and 7 bases at J, leaving 9 bases unmatched. CDR3 loop: CAWRGTGVEQPQHF. CDR3 coding DNA: TGTGCCTGGAGGGGAACAGGGGTCGAACAGCCCCAGCATTTT.

This chain links TRBV4-1 with TRBJ1-1; maybe TRBD1 (6 bases). Trimming removed 2 bases at V and 7 bases at J, with 17 bases between. CDR3 length equals 15 residues. CDR1 and CDR2 from the germline V gene are MGHRA and YSYEKL. The CDR3 loop reads CASSQRDRDRNEAFF. CDR3 nucleotides: TGCGCCAGCAGCCAACGAGACCGCGACAGGAATGAAGCTTTCTTT.

The gene calls are TRBV7-9 and TRBJ2-1; no reliable D call. The germline CDR1 and CDR2 sequences are SEHNR and FQNEAQ (reference sequence). The V gene lost 4 bases and the J gene lost 8 bases, with 9 bases spanning the gap. The CDR3 length is 12 residues. Written as DNA, the CDR3 is TGTGCCAGCAGCTCGCAGTCCTATGAGCAGTTCTTC. This translates into CASSSQSYEQFF. The variable domain in full, with the rest retrieved from reference TRBV7-9 and TRBJ2-1, is DTGVSQNPRHKITKRGQNVTFRCDPISEHNRLYWYRQTLGQGPEFLTYFQNEAQLEKSRLLSDRFSAERPKGSFSTLEIQRTEQGDSAMYLCASSSQSYEQFFGPGTRLTVL.

The chain is built from TRBV10-3 and TRBJ2-7, with D unclear. V gave up 7 bases and J gave up 0 bases, with 10 bases separating them. CDR3 length: 13 amino acids. Germline V lookup: CDR1 ENHRY, CDR2 SYGVKD. CDR3 nucleotides: TGTGCCATCACCGACAACGACTCCTACGAGCAGTACTTC. Its translation is CAITDNDSYEQYF.

The genes are TRBV27 and TRBJ2-1; D might be TRBD2 (6 bases). CDR3 length equals 15 residues. Trimming cost V 2 bases and J 6 bases, with 14 bases left between them. Per germline, CDR1 MNHEY and CDR2 SMNVEV (reference sequence). CDR3 sequence (DNA): TGTGCCAGCAGTTTACGTGGGAGCGGGTCCAATGAGCAGTTCTTC. It encodes CASSLRGSGSNEQFF.

V is TRBV5-1 and J is TRBJ2-2, with TRBD1 matching over 10 bases. Looked up from germline, CDR1 is SGHRS and CDR2 is YFSETQ. V trimming: 1 base; J trimming: 10 bases; junction bases outside the gene matches: 7. CDR3 length equals 15 residues. In DNA, the CDR3 is TGCGCCAGCAGCTTGCCAAAGACAGGGGGCGAGGAGCTGTTTTTT. Residues: CASSLPKTGGEELFF.

The chain employs TRBV7-2 and TRBJ2-2, with 9 bases lining up with TRBD2. The junction had 8 bases not matched to a gene; V was cut back by 2 bases and J by 4 bases. From germline, CDR1 is SGHTA and CDR2 FQGNSA. The length of the CDR3 is 17 residues. CDR3: CASSLFGGRVGTGELFF. The CDR3 bases are TGTGCCAGCAGCTTATTCGGCGGGAGGGTTGGCACCGGGGAGCTGTTTTTT.

The chain links TRBV2 to TRBJ1-2; D uncertain. Trimming shortened V by 4 bases and J by 1 base, and 13 bases separated the two germline ends. The CDR3 consists of 15 residues. The V gene's germline CDR1 is SNHLY and CDR2 FYNNEI. The CDR3 loop is CASSVSVVVNYGYTF. The CDR3 coding sequence is TGTGCCAGCAGTGTGAGCGTAGTTGTTAACTATGGCTACACCTTC.

This clone was found a few times. The chain has TRBV4-1 and TRBJ1-3, with D perhaps TRBD1 (5 bases). CDR1 is MGHRA and CDR2 is YSYEKL in the germline V gene. V lost 3 bases and J lost 4, with 10 bases in between. The CDR3 consists of 14 residues. The CDR3 region has the DNA TGCGCCAGCAGCCAGGCAGGGAGGGGAAACACCATATATTTT. Protein: CASSQAGRGNTIYF.

The rearrangement links TRBV25-1 to TRBJ2-1, with 9 positions matching TRBD2. J gave up 9 bases and V 3 bases, and 9 bases lay outside the gene matches. The CDR3 is made up of 15 amino acids. The germline gives CDR1 MGHDK, CDR2 SYGVNS. The CDR3 coding sequence is TGTGCCAGCAGTGAGGGCGGGAGGGCCACCGGTGAGCAGTTCTTC. It yields the protein CASSEGGRATGEQFF.

J is TRBJ1-5 and V is TRBV30; D is unresolved. Per the germline V gene, CDR1 is GTSNPN and CDR2 is SVGIG (reference sequence). V was shortened by 1 base and J by 3 bases, with 7 bases between the two germline ends. The CDR3 sequence is 13 residues long. The CDR3 DNA is TGTGCCTGGAGTGCGGGGAACAATCAGCCCCAGCATTTT. Amino acid sequence: CAWSAGNNQPQHF.

This rearrangement joins TRBV19 to TRBJ2-5, with TRBD1 matching 10 bases. CDR3 size: 14 residues. V was pared by 5 bases and J by 5 bases, with 5 bases of the junction left unmatched. Germline V gene sequence: CDR1 LNHDA, CDR2 SQIVND (reference sequence). CDR3 protein: CASSVGTGDETQYF. CDR3 bases: TGTGCCAGTAGTGTCGGGACAGGGGACGAGACCCAGTACTTC.

The chain has TRBV9 and TRBJ2-1; D is perhaps TRBD1 (5 bases). V lost 0 bases, J lost 6 bases, and 13 bases lay in between. Germline CDR1 reads SGDLS; CDR2 reads YYNGEE. This CDR3 comprises 15 residues. CDR3 DNA sequence: TGTGCCAGCAGCGTAGGTGGACACTTACTCAATGAGCAGTTCTTC. This codes for CASSVGGHLLNEQFF. Full variable domain (remainder filled in from reference TRBV9 and TRBJ2-1): DSGVTQTPKHLITATGQRVTLRCSPRSGDLSVYWYQQSLDQGLQFLIQYYNGEERAKGNILERFSAQQFPDLHSELNLSSLELGDSALYFCASSVGGHLLNEQFFGPGTRLTVL.

The gene calls are TRBV19 and TRBJ2-1, with 8 bases fitting TRBD1. Germline-derived CDR1 and CDR2 are LNHDA and SQIVND (reference sequence). Losses at the gene ends were 3 bases for V and 7 bases for J; bases not matched to a gene: 14. This CDR3 comprises 17 residues. The CDR3: CASSITLDRGGGNEQFF. CDR3 DNA sequence: TGTGCCAGTAGTATTACCTTAGACAGGGGTGGGGGGAATGAGCAGTTCTTC.

This clone occurred once. Other DNA sequences in this specimen translate into the identical CDR3. The V gene is TRBV5-1, the J gene TRBJ1-3, with a possible D match to TRBD1 (6 bases). CDR3 size: 15 residues. The V and J ends lost 5 bases and 0 bases respectively, with 12 bases between them. CDR1 is SGHRS and CDR2 is YFSETQ in the germline V gene. The CDR3 nucleotides are TGCGCCAGCAGTCCGACAGGAGCCTCTGGAAACACCATATATTTT. Its protein is CASSPTGASGNTIYF.

V gene TRBV5-1 combines with J gene TRBJ1-2, with D hard to call. From germline, CDR1 is SGHRS and CDR2 YFSETQ. This CDR3 comprises 14 residues. Trimming took off 0 bases at V and 7 bases at J, with 13 bases between the two ends. In nucleotides, the CDR3 is TGCGCCAGCAGCTTGGCCGGAGGGCTCTCTGGCTACACCTTC. Protein product: CASSLAGGLSGYTF.

J is TRBJ1-2 and V is TRBV19, with TRBD1 matching over 11 bases. V shed 5 bases and J 7 bases; nucleotides not matched to a gene: 6. The CDR3 has 14 amino acids. Per germline, CDR1 LNHDA and CDR2 SQIVND (reference sequence). The CDR3 reads CASSARTGGTGYTF. The CDR3 DNA sequence: TGTGCCAGTAGTGCCCGGACAGGGGGCACTGGCTACACCTTC.

Note on this clone: Other DNA sequences within the sample encode an identical CDR3. The chain combines TRBV7-3 with TRBJ2-3; no reliable D call. In germline, CDR1 is SGHTA, CDR2 FQGTGA. With 5 bases removed from V and 4 bases from J, the gap between germline ends came to 10 bases. CDR3 length: 13 amino acids. CDR3 sequence reads: CASSLTSADTQYF. The CDR3 DNA sequence: TGTGCCAGCAGCCTCACTTCCGCAGATACGCAGTATTTT.

V usage is TRBV7-8 and J usage is TRBJ2-7; 8 nucleotides line up with TRBD2. Germline CDR1 and CDR2: SGHVS and FQNEAQ. The CDR3 is 14 residues long. Germline trimming cut 2 bases from V and 4 bases from J; bases unmatched to any gene: 4. The CDR3 reads CASSLRGLAYEQYF. CDR3 coding DNA: TGTGCCAGCAGCTTACGAGGACTAGCTTACGAGCAGTACTTC.

The V and J genes are TRBV2 and TRBJ1-4, with D unclear. Germline V gene data show CDR1 as SNHLY and CDR2 as FYNNEI. The CDR3 has 15 amino acids. V lost 4 bases to trimming and J lost 3 bases, with 12 bases between them. The CDR3 is CASSGTEYPNEKLFF. Here the CDR3 DNA reads TGTGCCAGCAGTGGCACAGAGTACCCTAATGAAAAACTGTTTTTT.